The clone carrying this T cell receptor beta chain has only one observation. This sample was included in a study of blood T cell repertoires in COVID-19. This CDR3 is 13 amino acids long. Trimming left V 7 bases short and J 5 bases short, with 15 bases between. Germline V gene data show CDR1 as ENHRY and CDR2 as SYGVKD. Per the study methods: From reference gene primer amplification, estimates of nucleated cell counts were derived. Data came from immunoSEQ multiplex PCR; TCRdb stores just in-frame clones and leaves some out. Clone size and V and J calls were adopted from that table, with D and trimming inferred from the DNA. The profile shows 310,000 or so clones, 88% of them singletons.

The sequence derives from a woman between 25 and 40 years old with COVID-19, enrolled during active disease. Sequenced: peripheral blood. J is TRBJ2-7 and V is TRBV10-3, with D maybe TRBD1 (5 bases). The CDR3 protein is CAITGQGVNEQYF. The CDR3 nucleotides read TGTGCCATCACGGGCCAGGGCGTGAACGAGCAGTACTTC.